The 30 T cell receptor beta chains reported below all come from one sample, sequenced in a study of blood T cell repertoires in COVID-19. TCRdb's copy holds only in-frame clones and misses some; the assay was immunoSEQ multiplex PCR. The data contain 190,000 or so clones, approximately 84% of them singletons. Input material: PBMCs or T cells enriched from blood (not recorded which). The receptors stem from a man aged 40-49 years who had recovered from COVID-19.

The count of this clone is one. Other nucleotide sequences in the sample specify the same CDR3. The CDR3 sequence is CASSLGTYEQYF. CDR3 nucleotides: TGTGCCAGCAGCCTCGGTACCTACGAGCAGTACTTC. The rearrangement joins TRBV5-8 to TRBJ2-7; D unclear. In germline, CDR1 is SGHTS, CDR2 YDEGEE. Trimming took off 4 bases at V and 2 bases at J, with 7 bases between the two ends. The CDR3 has 12 residues. Combining the CDR3 with reference TRBV5-8 and TRBJ2-7 gives the whole variable domain EAGVTQSPTHLIKTRGQQATLRCSPISGHTSVYWYQQALGLGLQFLLWYDEGEERNRGNFPPRFSGRQFPNYSSELNVNALELEDSALYLCASSLGTYEQYFGPGTRLTVT.

V usage is TRBV11-3 and J usage is TRBJ2-5, with TRBD1 matching over 8 bases. The J segment lost 7 bases and the V segment lost 4 bases, leaving 11 bases of the junction unmatched. Germline CDR1 is SGHNT and CDR2 is YENEEA. The CDR3 loop spans 15 amino acids. This CDR3 is CASSSSVDREATQYF. The CDR3 DNA is TGTGCCAGCAGCTCCTCGGTGGACAGGGAAGCGACCCAGTACTTC.

The rearrangement joins TRBV5-6 to TRBJ1-6; D is uncertain. V dropped 2 bases and J dropped 0 bases, with 9 bases sitting between them. CDR3 length equals 16 residues. CDR1 and CDR2 (germline): SGHDT, YYEEEE. CDR3 DNA: TGTGCCAGCAGCTTCTACTCGAGCTCCTATAATTCACCCCTCCACTTT. Amino acid sequence: CASSFYSSSYNSPLHF.

This chain joins TRBV9 and TRBJ2-1; possible D gene TRBD2, 6 bases. The CDR3 length is 15 residues. V dropped 6 bases and J dropped 0 bases, with 13 bases sitting between them. Germline-derived CDR1 and CDR2 are SGDLS and YYNGEE. Written as DNA, the CDR3 is TGTGCCAGCACCGGATCGACTAGCTCCTACAATGAGCAGTTCTTC. Protein sequence: CASTGSTSSYNEQFF.

The CDR3 sequence is CASRDGQGGTYGYTF. Here the CDR3 DNA reads TGTGCCAGTAGAGATGGACAGGGTGGAACCTATGGCTACACCTTC. The chain combines TRBV19 with TRBJ1-2, with 8 bases lining up with TRBD1. The CDR3 is 15 amino acids. Losses at the gene ends were 6 bases for V and 4 bases for J; bases not matched to a gene: 10. CDR1 and CDR2 from the germline V gene are LNHDA and SQIVND (reference sequence).

This chain links TRBV7-9 with TRBJ1-5; no definite D call. Trimming stripped 1 base from V and 6 bases from J, with 4 bases between. CDR1 is SEHNR and CDR2 is FQNEAQ in the germline V gene (reference sequence). This CDR3 contains 12 residues. Here the CDR3 reads CASSLGAQPQHF. CDR3 sequence (DNA): TGTGCCAGCAGCTTAGGGGCTCAGCCCCAGCATTTT.

The V gene is TRBV6-6, the J gene TRBJ2-1, with a weak D call TRBD1 (7 bases). Germline V gene data show CDR1 as MNHNY and CDR2 as SVGAGI (reference sequence). This CDR3 has 16 amino acids. Trimming stripped 0 bases from V and 2 bases from J, with 11 bases between. CDR3 sequence: CASSYSAGGTYNEQFF. CDR3 coding DNA: TGTGCCAGCAGTTACTCAGCAGGGGGGACCTACAATGAGCAGTTCTTC.

Comment on this clone: At one end the junction does not follow the germline gene, possibly because of a read error. V gene TRBV25-1 combines with J gene TRBJ1-6, with D uncertain. The CDR3 covers 12 residues. CDR1 is MGHDK and CDR2 is SYGVNS in the germline V gene. The CDR3: CASSEYSSPLHF. The CDR3 nucleotides read TGTGCCAGCAGTGAATATAGTTCACCCCTCCACTTT. The variable domain in full, completed from reference TRBV25-1 and TRBJ1-6, reads EADIYQTPRYLVIGTGKKITLECSQTMGHDKMYWYQQDPGMELHLIHYSYGVNSTEKGDLSSESTVSRIRTEHFPLTLESARPSHTSQYLCASSEYSSPLHFGNGTRLTVT.

The rearrangement links TRBV5-1 to TRBJ1-3; 8 bases fit TRBD1. Germline-derived CDR1 and CDR2 are SGHRS and YFSETQ. The ends lost 4 bases at V and 2 bases at J; junction bases unmatched: 8. There are 16 residues in the CDR3. Written as DNA, the CDR3 is TGCGCCAGCAGCGAAAGACAGGGGACCCCTGGAAACACCATATATTTT. Translated: CASSERQGTPGNTIYF.

The rearrangement links TRBV7-2 to TRBJ1-2; 7 nucleotides line up with TRBD1. CDR3 length: 14 amino acids. V shed 4 bases and J 2 bases; nucleotides not matched to a gene: 4. Germline assignment: CDR1 SGHTA and CDR2 FQGNSA. CDR3 coding DNA: TGTGCCAGCAGCTCGTCGACAGGGAACTATGGCTACACCTTC. Amino acid sequence: CASSSSTGNYGYTF.

Only a few counts were recorded for this clone. CDR3 residues: CATSQDRGRQPQHF. The CDR3, as DNA: TGTGCCACCAGCCAGGACAGGGGGCGTCAGCCCCAGCATTTT. The V and J genes are TRBV15 and TRBJ1-5, with 11 bases aligning to TRBD1. V gave up 5 bases and J gave up 6 bases; unmatched junction bases: 3. The CDR3 contains 14 residues. CDR1 and CDR2 (germline): LNHNV, YYDKDF (reference sequence).

This sequence joins TRBV5-1 and TRBJ1-1; D is uncertain. CDR3 length equals 15 residues. Germline V lookup: CDR1 SGHRS, CDR2 YFSETQ. V lost 2 bases to trimming and J lost 4 bases, with 15 bases between them. CDR3 DNA sequence: TGCGCCAGCAGCTTTAGTGCGGCGGAGGGCACTGAAGCTTTCTTT. Protein: CASSFSAAEGTEAFF.

This chain connects TRBV5-4 to TRBJ2-5, with a possible D match to TRBD2 (6 bases). V was trimmed by 3 bases and J by 3 bases, leaving 9 bases between them. The CDR3 is 13 amino acids. CDR1 SGHNT and CDR2 YYREEE come from the germline V gene (reference sequence). CDR3 nucleotide sequence: TGTGCCAGCAGCTCGGGACTTAAAGAGACCCAGTACTTC. Its protein product is CASSSGLKETQYF.

The chain joins TRBV4-1 to TRBJ2-3; 9 bases fit TRBD1. Germline assignment: CDR1 MGHRA and CDR2 YSYEKL. The CDR3 extends over 17 amino acids. V lost 0 bases to trimming and J lost 9 bases; unmatched junction nucleotides: 13. The CDR3 nucleotides are TGCGCCAGCAGCCAAGATCTTACGTCGGGACAGGGAAGAACGCAGTATTTT. It yields the protein CASSQDLTSGQGRTQYF.

This sequence joins TRBV10-2 and TRBJ2-1; a weak D match, TRBD2 (7 bases). This CDR3 region has 11 residues. Per germline, CDR1 WSHSY and CDR2 SAAADI. V shed 7 bases and J shed 7 bases, with 8 bases lying between them. The CDR3 sequence: CASKGGNEQFF. The CDR3 DNA follows: TGCGCCAGCAAGGGGGGGAATGAGCAGTTCTTC.

This clone was observed once. V usage is TRBV18 and J usage is TRBJ1-1; D is perhaps TRBD1 (5 bases). The CDR3 totals 12 residues. The germline V and J ends were trimmed by 6 bases and 7 bases, with 12 bases remaining between them. Germline-derived CDR1 and CDR2 are KGHSH and LQKENI. DNA of the CDR3: TGTGCCAGCTCGGAACCTAGGGGTGAAGCTTTCTTT. Protein: CASSEPRGEAFF.

The V and J genes are TRBV7-8 and TRBJ1-2; TRBD1 might be the D (5 bases). CDR3 length: 13 amino acids. Germline CDR1 and CDR2: SGHVS and FQNEAQ. The V end lost 5 bases, the J end lost 3 bases, and 10 bases lay between the germline ends. The CDR3 sequence is CASSPSTDYGYTF. The CDR3 DNA follows: TGTGCCAGCAGCCCATCGACAGACTATGGCTACACCTTC.

This chain joins TRBV6-5 and TRBJ2-7; 8 nucleotides agree with TRBD2. Germline lookup yields CDR1 MNHEY and CDR2 SVGAGI. J gave up 6 bases and V 7 bases, and 11 bases lay outside the gene matches. The CDR3 is 14 amino acids. The CDR3 DNA sequence: TGTGCCAGCACCAACCTGGGGGGGACTAGCGAGCAGTACTTC. This sequence encodes CASTNLGGTSEQYF.

The rearrangement uses TRBV4-3 and TRBJ1-5; no definite D call. This CDR3 region has 14 residues. The germline V gene encodes CDR1 LGHNA and CDR2 YSLEER. Trimming stripped 0 bases from V and 7 bases from J, with 10 bases between. The CDR3 reads CASSQEPAGQPQHF. The CDR3 region has the DNA TGCGCCAGCAGCCAAGAGCCGGCGGGGCAGCCCCAGCATTTT.

The V call is TRBV28, the J call TRBJ1-1, with D tentatively TRBD1 (5 bases). From germline, CDR1 is MDHEN and CDR2 SYDVKM. The CDR3 loop spans 11 amino acids. The V and J ends lost 8 bases and 11 bases respectively, with 15 bases between them. CDR3 sequence: CASEKRGWAFF. The CDR3 DNA reads as TGTGCCAGCGAAAAAAGGGGTTGGGCTTTCTTT. Full variable domain (remainder filled in from reference TRBV28 and TRBJ1-1): DVKVTQSSRYLVKRTGEKVFLECVQDMDHENMFWYRQDPGLGLRLIYFSYDVKMKEKGDIPEGYSVSREKKERFSLILESASTNQTSMYLCASEKRGWAFFGQGTRLTVV.

The J gene is TRBJ1-1, the V gene TRBV28, with no clear D. This CDR3 comprises 12 residues. The V end lost 5 bases, the J end lost 0 bases, and 4 bases lay between the germline ends. Germline lookup yields CDR1 MDHEN and CDR2 SYDVKM. CDR3 residues: CASSLVNTEAFF. DNA of the CDR3: TGTGCCAGCAGTCTCGTGAACACTGAAGCTTTCTTT.

The genes are TRBV6-5 and TRBJ1-4, with D uncertain. The CDR3 is 15 amino acids. The V gene lost 10 bases and the J gene lost 10 bases, with 25 bases spanning the gap. Germline CDR1 and CDR2: MNHEY and SVGAGI. The CDR3 DNA reads TGTGCCACCCTTTTCTTCCCGAGTTGGTTGCGAAAACTGTTTTTT. Protein product: CATLFFPSWLRKLFF.

The V call is TRBV27, the J call TRBJ1-6, with D maybe TRBD1 (5 bases). The length of the CDR3 is 14 residues. V lost 5 bases and J lost 10, with 15 bases in between. CDR1 and CDR2 (germline): MNHEY, SMNVEV (reference sequence). In DNA form, the CDR3 reads TGTGCCAGCAGTCGTTCGGGGGGACGGTCACCCCTCCACTTT. This codes for CASSRSGGRSPLHF.

The genes are TRBV29-1 and TRBJ2-3, with D possibly being TRBD1 (6 bases). This CDR3 is 12 amino acids long. V dropped 7 bases and J dropped 7 bases, with 15 bases sitting between them. The germline gives CDR1 SQVTM, CDR2 ANQGSEA. CDR3 bases: TGCAGCGGCAAATCGGGACAAAATACGCAGTATTTT. This translates into CSGKSGQNTQYF.

The rearrangement joins TRBV3-1 (or the pseudogene TRBV3-2) to TRBJ2-3; D possibly corresponds to TRBD2 (6 bases). There are 14 residues in the CDR3. Germline-derived CDR1 and CDR2 are LGHDT and YNNKEL (reference sequence). The V end lost 7 bases, the J end lost 1 base, and 12 bases lay between the germline ends. The CDR3 loop reads CASTTSGGTDTQYF. The DNA for the CDR3 is TGTGCCAGCACGACTAGTGGGGGCACAGATACGCAGTATTTT.

The chain is built from TRBV30 and TRBJ1-1; D remains ambiguous. CDR3 length: 11 amino acids. Trimming shortened V by 1 base and J by 7 bases, and 7 bases separated the two germline ends. Germline V gene sequence: CDR1 GTSNPN, CDR2 SVGIG (reference sequence). CDR3 nucleotides: TGTGCCTGGAGTGGGGCCGTTGAAGCTTTCTTT. Translating gives CAWSGAVEAFF.

This clone was seen repeatedly, ten times or more. The gene calls are TRBV7-2 and TRBJ1-1; tentative D call: TRBD1 (6 bases). The CDR3 totals 14 residues. The V end was cut by 8 bases, the J end by 0 bases, with 13 bases between. The germline V gene encodes CDR1 SGHTA and CDR2 FQGNSA. Here the CDR3 DNA reads TGTGCCAGCCAGGGGAGTTGGATGAACACTGAAGCTTTCTTT. The encoded protein is CASQGSWMNTEAFF.

The chain has TRBV6-4 and TRBJ1-5; D is unclear. The V end was cut by 0 bases, the J end by 0 bases, with 9 bases between. Germline CDR1 reads MRHNA; CDR2 reads SNTAGT. The CDR3 covers 16 residues. CDR3 loop: CASSDSRRVSNQPQHF. CDR3 coding DNA: TGTGCCAGCAGTGACTCCAGACGGGTTAGCAATCAGCCCCAGCATTTT.

V usage is TRBV4-1 and J usage is TRBJ1-1; weak D call: TRBD1 (5 bases). The CDR3 contains 16 residues. V dropped 0 bases and J dropped 0 bases, with 11 bases sitting between them. From germline, CDR1 is MGHRA and CDR2 YSYEKL. The CDR3 coding sequence is TGCGCCAGCAGCCAAGATCCGGGACTTATGAACACTGAAGCTTTCTTT. Protein sequence: CASSQDPGLMNTEAFF.

This sequence joins TRBV5-6 and TRBJ1-2, with 7 bases lining up with TRBD1. CDR1 and CDR2 (germline): SGHDT, YYEEEE. The V and J ends lost 5 bases and 4 bases, in that order; junction bases with no gene match: 8. This CDR3 spans 14 amino acids. CDR3 loop: CASRMTGLVYGYTF. CDR3 DNA sequence: TGTGCCAGCAGGATGACAGGGCTCGTCTATGGCTACACCTTC.